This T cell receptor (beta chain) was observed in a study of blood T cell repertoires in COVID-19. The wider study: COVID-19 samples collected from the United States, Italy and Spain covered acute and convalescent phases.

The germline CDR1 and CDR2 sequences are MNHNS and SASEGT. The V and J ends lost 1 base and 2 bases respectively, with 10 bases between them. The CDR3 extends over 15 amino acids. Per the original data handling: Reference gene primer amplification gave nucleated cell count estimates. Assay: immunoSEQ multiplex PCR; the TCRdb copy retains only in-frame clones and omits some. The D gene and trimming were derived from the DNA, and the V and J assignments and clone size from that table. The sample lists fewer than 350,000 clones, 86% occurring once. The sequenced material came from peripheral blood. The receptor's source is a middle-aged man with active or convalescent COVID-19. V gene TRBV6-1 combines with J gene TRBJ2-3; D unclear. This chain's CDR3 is CASSEGNRHTDTQYF. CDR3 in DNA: TGTGCCAGCAGTGAAGGGAACAGACACACAGATACGCAGTATTTT.